This T cell receptor beta chain was captured in a study of blood T cells in healthy people across ages. Broader study findings: The lack of PBMC sorting stopped any conclusive naive versus antigen-experienced comparison.

Isolating PBMCs gave at least 6 million of these cells per sample. Sample-barcoded 5' priming and a J-beta primer mix drove a second PCR of roughly 7 to 11 cycles. Per-sample output comprised a minimum of 2.5 million paired-end reads containing CDR3. MiXCR, run by TCRdb on the 5' RACE reads, gives a single entry per CDR3 protein. The profile shows roughly 1.9 million distinct CDR3 sequences, roughly 43% of them singletons. Turning to this clonotype: What it binds is unknown.

The specimen was blood. The source of this sequence is a human donor in good health.

The DNA for the CDR3 is TGTGCCAGCAGCCCATGGGAGGAGCAGTACTTC. Its translation is CASSPWEEQYF. This chain uses TRBV7-8 with TRBJ2-7, with D possibly TRBD2 on 5 matching bases. V was shortened by 5 bases and J by 7 bases, with 9 bases between the two germline ends. CDR1 and CDR2 (germline): SGHVS, FQNEAQ. The CDR3 contains 11 residues. Combining the CDR3 with reference TRBV7-8 and TRBJ2-7 gives the whole variable domain GAGVSQSPRYKVAKRGQDVALRCDPISGHVSLFWYQQALGQGPEFLTYFQNEAQLDKSGLPSDRFFAERPEGSVSTLKIQRTQQEDSAVYLCASSPWEEQYFGPGTRLTVT.